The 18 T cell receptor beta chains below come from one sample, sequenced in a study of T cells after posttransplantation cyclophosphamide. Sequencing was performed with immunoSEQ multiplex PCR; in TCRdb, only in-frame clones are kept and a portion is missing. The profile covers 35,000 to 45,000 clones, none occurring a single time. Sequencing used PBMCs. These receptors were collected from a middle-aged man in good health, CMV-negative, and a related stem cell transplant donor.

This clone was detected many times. The CDR3 region is CASSYSTSRATGELFF. As DNA, the CDR3 is TGTGCCAGCAGTTACTCGACTAGCAGGGCCACCGGGGAGCTGTTTTTT. The chain carries TRBV6-6 and TRBJ2-2; 7 bases agree with TRBD2. The CDR3 contains 16 residues. CDR1 MNHNY and CDR2 SVGAGI come from the germline V gene (reference sequence). The ends lost 0 bases at V and 4 bases at J; junction bases unmatched: 5.

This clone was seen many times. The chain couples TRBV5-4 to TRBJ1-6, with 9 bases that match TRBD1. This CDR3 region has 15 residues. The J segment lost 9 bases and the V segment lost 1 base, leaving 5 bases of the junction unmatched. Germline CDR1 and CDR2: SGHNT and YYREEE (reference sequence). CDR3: CASSLSDRGISPLHF. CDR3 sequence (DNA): TGTGCCAGCAGCTTGTCGGACAGGGGAATTTCACCCCTCCACTTT. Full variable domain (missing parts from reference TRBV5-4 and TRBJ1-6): ETGVTQSPTHLIKTRGQQVTLRCSSQSGHNTVSWYQQALGQGPQFIFQYYREEENGRGNFPPRFSGLQFPNYSSELNVNALELDDSALYLCASSLSDRGISPLHFGNGTRLTVT.

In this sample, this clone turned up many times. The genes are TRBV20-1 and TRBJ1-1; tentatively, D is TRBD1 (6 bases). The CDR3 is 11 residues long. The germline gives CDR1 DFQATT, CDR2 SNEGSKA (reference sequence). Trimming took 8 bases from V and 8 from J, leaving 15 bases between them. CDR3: CSTSRTAEAFF. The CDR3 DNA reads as TGCAGTACCTCACGGACAGCAGAAGCTTTCTTT.

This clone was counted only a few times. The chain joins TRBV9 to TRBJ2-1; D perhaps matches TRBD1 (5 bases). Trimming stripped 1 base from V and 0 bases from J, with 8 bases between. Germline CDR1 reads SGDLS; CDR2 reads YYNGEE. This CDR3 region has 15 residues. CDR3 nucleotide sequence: TGTGCCAGCAGCGTAAGGGGCAGCTCCTACAATGAGCAGTTCTTC. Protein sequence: CASSVRGSSYNEQFF. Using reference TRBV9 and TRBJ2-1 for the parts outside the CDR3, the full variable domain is DSGVTQTPKHLITATGQRVTLRCSPRSGDLSVYWYQQSLDQGLQFLIQYYNGEERAKGNILERFSAQQFPDLHSELNLSSLELGDSALYFCASSVRGSSYNEQFFGPGTRLTVL.

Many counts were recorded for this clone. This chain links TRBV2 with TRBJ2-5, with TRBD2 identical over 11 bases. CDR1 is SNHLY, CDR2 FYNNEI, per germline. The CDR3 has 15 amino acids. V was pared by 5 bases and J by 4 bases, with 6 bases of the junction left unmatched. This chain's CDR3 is CASSLAGGPAETQYF. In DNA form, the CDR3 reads TGTGCCAGCAGTTTAGCGGGGGGGCCGGCAGAGACCCAGTACTTC.

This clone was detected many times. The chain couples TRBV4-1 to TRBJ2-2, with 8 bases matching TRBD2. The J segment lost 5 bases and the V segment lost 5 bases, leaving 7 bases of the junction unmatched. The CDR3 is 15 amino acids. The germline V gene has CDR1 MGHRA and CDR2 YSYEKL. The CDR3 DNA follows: TGCGCCAGCAGCATCACTCGACTAGCGACCGGGGAGCTGTTTTTT. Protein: CASSITRLATGELFF.

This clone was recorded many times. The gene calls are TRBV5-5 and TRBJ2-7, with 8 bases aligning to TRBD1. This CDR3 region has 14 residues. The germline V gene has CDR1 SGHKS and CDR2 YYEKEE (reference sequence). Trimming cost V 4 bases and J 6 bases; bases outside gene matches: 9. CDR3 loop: CASSQDRGPGEQYV. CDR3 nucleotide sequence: TGTGCCAGCAGCCAAGACAGGGGTCCTGGCGAGCAGTACGTC.

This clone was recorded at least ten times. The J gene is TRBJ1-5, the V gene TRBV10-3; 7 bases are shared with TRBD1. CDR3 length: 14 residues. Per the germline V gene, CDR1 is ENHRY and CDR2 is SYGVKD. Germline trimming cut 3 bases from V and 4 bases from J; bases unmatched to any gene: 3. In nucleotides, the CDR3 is TGTGCCATCAGTGAAGGGGGCGGAAATCAGCCCCAGCATTTT. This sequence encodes CAISEGGGNQPQHF.

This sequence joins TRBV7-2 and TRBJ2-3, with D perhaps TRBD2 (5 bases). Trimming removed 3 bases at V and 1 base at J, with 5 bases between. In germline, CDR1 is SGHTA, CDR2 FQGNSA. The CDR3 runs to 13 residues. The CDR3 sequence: CASSFSGTDTQYF. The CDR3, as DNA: TGTGCCAGCAGCTTTAGCGGCACAGATACGCAGTATTTT. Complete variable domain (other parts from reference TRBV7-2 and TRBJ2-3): GAGVSQSPSNKVTEKGKDVELRCDPISGHTALYWYRQSLGQGLEFLIYFQGNSAPDKSGLPSDRFSAERTGGSVSTLTIQRTQQEDSAVYLCASSFSGTDTQYFGPGTRLTVL.

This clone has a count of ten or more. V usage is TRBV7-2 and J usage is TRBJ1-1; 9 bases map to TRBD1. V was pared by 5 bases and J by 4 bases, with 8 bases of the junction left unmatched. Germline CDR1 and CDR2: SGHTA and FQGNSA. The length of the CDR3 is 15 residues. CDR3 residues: CASSRKQGAITEAFF. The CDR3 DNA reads TGTGCCAGCAGCCGAAAACAGGGGGCAATCACTGAAGCTTTCTTT.

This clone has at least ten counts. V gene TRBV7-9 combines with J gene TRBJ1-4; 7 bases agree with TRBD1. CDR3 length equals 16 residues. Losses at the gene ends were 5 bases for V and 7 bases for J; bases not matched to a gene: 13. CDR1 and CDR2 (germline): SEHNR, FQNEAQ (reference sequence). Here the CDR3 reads CASSHLTGTGSEKLFF. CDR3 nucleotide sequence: TGTGCCAGCAGCCACCTGACAGGGACCGGGAGTGAAAAACTGTTTTTT.

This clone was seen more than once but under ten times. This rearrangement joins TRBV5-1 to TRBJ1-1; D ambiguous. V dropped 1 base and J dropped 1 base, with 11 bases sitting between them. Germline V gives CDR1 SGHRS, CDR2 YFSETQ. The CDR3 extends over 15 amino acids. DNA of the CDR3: TGCGCCAGCAGCTTGACAGCCCAAGGGAACACTGAAGCTTTCTTT. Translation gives CASSLTAQGNTEAFF.

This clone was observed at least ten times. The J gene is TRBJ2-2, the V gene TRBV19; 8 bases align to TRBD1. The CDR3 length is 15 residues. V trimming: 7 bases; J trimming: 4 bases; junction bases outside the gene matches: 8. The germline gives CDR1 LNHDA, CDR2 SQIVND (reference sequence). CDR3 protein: CASTPRTGFTGELFF. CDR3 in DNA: TGTGCCAGTACCCCCCGGACAGGGTTCACCGGGGAGCTGTTTTTT.

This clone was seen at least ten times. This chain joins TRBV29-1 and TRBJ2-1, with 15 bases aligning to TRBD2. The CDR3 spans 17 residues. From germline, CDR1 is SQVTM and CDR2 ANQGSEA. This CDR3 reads CTCSGLAGGGSYNEQFF. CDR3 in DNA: TGCACCTGTTCGGGACTAGCGGGAGGTGGCTCCTACAATGAGCAGTTCTTC.

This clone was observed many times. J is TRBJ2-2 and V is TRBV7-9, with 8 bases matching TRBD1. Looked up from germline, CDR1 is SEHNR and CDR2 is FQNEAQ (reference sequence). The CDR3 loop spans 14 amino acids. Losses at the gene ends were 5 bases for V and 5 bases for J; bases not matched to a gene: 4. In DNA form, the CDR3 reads TGTGCCAGCAGCAATACAGGGGGAACCGGGGAGCTGTTTTTT. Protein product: CASSNTGGTGELFF.

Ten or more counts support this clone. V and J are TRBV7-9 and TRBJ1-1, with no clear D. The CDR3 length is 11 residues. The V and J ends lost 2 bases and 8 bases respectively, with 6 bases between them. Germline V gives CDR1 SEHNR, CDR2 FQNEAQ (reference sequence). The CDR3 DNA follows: TGTGCCAGCAGCTTAATATCGGAAGCTTTCTTT. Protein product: CASSLISEAFF.

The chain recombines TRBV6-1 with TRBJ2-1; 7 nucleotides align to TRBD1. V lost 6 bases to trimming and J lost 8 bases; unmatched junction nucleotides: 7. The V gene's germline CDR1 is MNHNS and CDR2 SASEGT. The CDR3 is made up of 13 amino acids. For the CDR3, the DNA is TGTGCCAGCAGGAGACAGGGAATGGATGAGCAGTTCTTC. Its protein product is CASRRQGMDEQFF.

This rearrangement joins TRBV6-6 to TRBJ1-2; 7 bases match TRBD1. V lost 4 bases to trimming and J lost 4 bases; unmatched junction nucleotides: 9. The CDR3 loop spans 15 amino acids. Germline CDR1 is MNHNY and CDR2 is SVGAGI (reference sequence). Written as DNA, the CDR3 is TGTGCCAGCAGTTTCGACCGGGACAGTTCCTATGGCTACACCTTC. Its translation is CASSFDRDSSYGYTF.